Detailed here is one T cell receptor (beta chain). Its specific antigen is unknown. Per-nucleotide qualities are absent, and no much larger clonotype sits a single base away. The roughly 38 donors, aged about 6 to 100 years, were systemically healthy Caucasian individuals from Russia. Each donor gave approximately 9.3 milliliters of peripheral blood, collected into EDTA-treated Vacutainer tubes. PBMCs were isolated by Ficoll-Paque density-gradient centrifugation, with at least 6 million obtained per sample. Trizol reagent was used to extract total RNA from the PBMCs, yielding at least 6 micrograms per sample. For every donor, flow cytometry on a PBMC aliquot measured the percentage of naive CD45RAhigh/CD27high T cells. The CDR3, from cysteine to phenylalanine, totals 15 residues. Only the CDR3 portion is preserved as DNA: 45 bases, with reading frame beginning at the first base. According to the germline V gene, CDR1 reads MNHEY and CDR2 reads SVGEGT. The trim is 7 bases for V and 0 bases for J, with a gap of 10 bases between the germline ends.

This sample stems from a study of blood T cells in healthy people across ages (dated by TCRdb to about 2015). Regarding the complete study: In model experiments, template switching captured about one uniquely barcoded TCR beta cDNA molecule for every two T cells. Using the same blood draw, the study looked at two additional independent replicas of 1 million unique cDNA reads for two donors, one aged 18 to 30 and the other aged 80 or older. The donors were divided into four age groups: young (average about 16 years), middle-aged (about 40), aged (about 60) and long-lived (approximately 74). To avoid experimental bias, donors of different ages were distributed randomly across sequencing lanes. The study measured age-related changes in TCR beta repertoire diversity using deep sequencing normalized with unique cDNA molecular identifiers. What the study reported, not specific to this receptor: Conclusive comparison of naive and antigen-experienced compartments was prevented by the profiling of bulk unsorted PBMCs. The percentage of naive T cells measured by flow cytometry correlated strongly with observed TCR beta diversity. The long-lived group showed more naive CD4+ T cells, fewer expanded clones and increased TCR diversity than the aged group, suggesting age selection. Total diversity estimates from one million sequenced T cells were considered lower bounds and underestimates. As age increased, observed TCR beta diversity per million T cells dropped in a roughly linear way, and a significant reduction was already evident by age 40. Because donor CMV infection status was unknown, age-related changes in expanded clonotypes were potentially confounded.

Library prep was done by 5' RACE. The run used an Illumina HiSeq 2500. A second PCR of roughly 7 to 12 cycles was run with a J-beta primer mix and a sample-barcoded 5' primer. A template-switch 5' adaptor carrying 12 random nucleotides introduced a unique molecular identifier onto each TCR beta cDNA molecule. At least 2.5 million CDR3-containing paired-end reads were obtained from each sample. All of the RNA was converted into first-strand cDNA using the Mint cDNA synthesis kit, with a TRBC-specific oligonucleotide serving as the primer. Following uracil-DNA glycosylase treatment, a first 18-cycle PCR with universal primers M1SS and BC2_uni_R was performed on all cDNA. The authors processed their data as follows. Each sample was normalized by randomly selecting 1 million high-quality reads, each carrying a distinct molecular identifier. Instead of being binned into consensus sequences, reads that shared molecular identifiers were thrown out. MiTCR, with a Q25 quality threshold and the strictest error-elimination algorithm, was used for CDR3 identification, clonotype clustering and error correction. A nonparametric unseen species model with Euler transformation was used to estimate a lower bound on total TCR beta diversity. TCRdb reanalyzed the raw reads on its own, using fastp at Q25 for trimming and MiXCR for clone calling, and kept in-frame beta chains. Entries are consolidated by CDR3 protein sequence, retaining the most common genes and DNA. The V and J calls come from TCRdb's annotation, not from the publication. Recorded for this sample are about 680,000 distinct CDR3 sequences; over 45% of them occurred a single time. Around a third of the sample goes to the ten largest clones.

This clonotype originated in an older woman in good health. Sample: blood. The sequence joins TRBV6-2 or TRBV6-3 to TRBJ2-6; the D gene cannot be named for sure. The CDR3 protein sequence reads: CASTPVVSGANVLTF. At the DNA level, the sequence is TGTGCCAGCACCCCGGTAGTCTCTGGGGCCAACGTCCTGACTTTC.